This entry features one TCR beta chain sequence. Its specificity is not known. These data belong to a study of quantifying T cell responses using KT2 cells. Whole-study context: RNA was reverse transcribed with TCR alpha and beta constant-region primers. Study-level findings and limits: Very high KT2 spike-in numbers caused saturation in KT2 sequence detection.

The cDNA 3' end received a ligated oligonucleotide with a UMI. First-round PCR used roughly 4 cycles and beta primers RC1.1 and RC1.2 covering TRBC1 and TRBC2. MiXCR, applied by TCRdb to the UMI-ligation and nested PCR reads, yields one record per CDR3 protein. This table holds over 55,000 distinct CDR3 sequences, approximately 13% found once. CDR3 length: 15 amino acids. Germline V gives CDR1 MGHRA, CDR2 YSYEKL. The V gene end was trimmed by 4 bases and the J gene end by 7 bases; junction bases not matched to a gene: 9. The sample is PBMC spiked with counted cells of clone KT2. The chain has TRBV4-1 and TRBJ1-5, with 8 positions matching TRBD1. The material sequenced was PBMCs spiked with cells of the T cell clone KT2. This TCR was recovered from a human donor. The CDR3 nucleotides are TGCGCCAGCAGCCTCACCGGACAGGGTGACCAGCCCCAGCATTTT. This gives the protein CASSLTGQGDQPQHF.